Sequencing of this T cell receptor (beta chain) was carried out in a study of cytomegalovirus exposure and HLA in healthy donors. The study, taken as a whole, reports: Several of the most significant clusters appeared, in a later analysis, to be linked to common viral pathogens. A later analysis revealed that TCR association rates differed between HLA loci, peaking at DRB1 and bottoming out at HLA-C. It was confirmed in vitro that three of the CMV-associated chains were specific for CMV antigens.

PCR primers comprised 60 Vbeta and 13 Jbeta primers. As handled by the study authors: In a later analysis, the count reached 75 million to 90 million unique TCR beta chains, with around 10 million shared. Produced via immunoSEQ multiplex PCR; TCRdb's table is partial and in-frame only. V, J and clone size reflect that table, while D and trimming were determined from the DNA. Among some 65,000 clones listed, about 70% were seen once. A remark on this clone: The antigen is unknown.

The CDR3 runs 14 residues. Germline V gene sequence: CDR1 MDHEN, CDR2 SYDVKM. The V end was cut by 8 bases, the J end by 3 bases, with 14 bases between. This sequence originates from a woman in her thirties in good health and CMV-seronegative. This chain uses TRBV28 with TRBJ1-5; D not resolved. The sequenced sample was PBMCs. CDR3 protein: CASGEGGNNQPQHF. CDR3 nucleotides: TGTGCCAGCGGGGAGGGAGGGAACAATCAGCCCCAGCATTTT.